Following are 10 T cell receptor beta chains from one sample sequenced in a study of regulatory T cells in long-lasting Graves disease (dated by TCRdb to the early 2020s). Receptors were amplified or captured by multiplex PCR. The sequencer listed for this sample is Illumina HiSeq 4000. TCR beta libraries were built with iRepertoire HTBI primers and Arm-PCR amplification of CDR3 regions. The public sequencing data were trimmed at Q25 with fastp and processed into clonotypes with MiXCR by TCRdb, which kept only in-frame beta chains. One record per CDR3 amino acid sequence lists the most common genes and DNA. The sample contains 400,000 to 500,000 distinct CDR3 sequences, about 15% of them found a single time. The ten biggest clones cover 16% of the sample. The intended sense of this specimen's time point label: newly diagnosed GD, antithyroid drugs for less than 3 months. For both TCR sequencing and RNA sequencing, RNA was extracted from PBMCs in TRIzol.

The same specimen was also included in a second study, on T cells in Graves' hyperthyroidism and ophthalmopathy.

This specimen consisted of peripheral blood mononuclear cells (PBMCs), obtained at new diagnosis, from a patient treated with antithyroid drugs. These receptors all come from a woman aged 30 to 39 with Graves disease. Donor details come from another sample of the same person, matched by shared clones.

As concerns this clonotype: A much larger clonotype is one base distant, so this may be a read error. The chain has TRBV15 and TRBJ2-5; a possible D gene is TRBD2 (6 bases). The CDR3 contains 12 residues. Germline V lookup: CDR1 LNHNV, CDR2 YYDKDF (reference sequence). For the CDR3, the DNA is TGTGTCACCAGCACTAGCAGGGAGACCCAGTACTTC. It specifies CVTSTSRETQYF.

J is TRBJ1-1 and V is TRBV5-8; D is undetermined. The CDR3 is 13 amino acids. From germline, CDR1 is SGHTS and CDR2 YDEGEE. Trimming shortened V by 10 bases and J by 0 bases, and 13 bases separated the two germline ends. CDR3 in amino acids: CADVGVLNTEAFF. Written as DNA, the CDR3 is TGTGCCGACGTCGGGGTCCTGAACACTGAAGCTTTCTTT.

The table lists this clonotype with many counts. The chain joins TRBV18 to TRBJ1-1; 7 bases fit TRBD1. This CDR3 region has 13 residues. The J segment lost 6 bases and the V segment lost 3 bases, leaving 4 bases of the junction unmatched. Germline CDR1 reads KGHSH; CDR2 reads LQKENI. The CDR3 bases are TGTGCCAGCTCACCGGACAGGACCGCTGAAGCTTTCTTT. Amino acids: CASSPDRTAEAFF.

This clonotype occurred a few times. CDR3 in DNA: TGTGCCAGCAATTTACGGGGACTAGCGGGGCCGAACACCGGGGAGCTGTTTTTT. Amino acids: CASNLRGLAGPNTGELFF. The chain carries TRBV6-1 and TRBJ2-2, with 13 bases fitting TRBD2. Germline lookup yields CDR1 MNHNS and CDR2 SASEGT. The CDR3 extends over 18 amino acids. Trimming took 7 bases from V and 0 from J; bases not matched to a gene: 8.

This clonotype was seen many times. This sequence joins TRBV3-1 and TRBJ1-2; D is ambiguous. With 1 base removed from V and 8 bases from J, the gap between germline ends came to 17 bases. There are 15 residues in the CDR3. Germline loops: CDR1 LGHDT, CDR2 YNNKEL (reference sequence). In DNA form, the CDR3 reads TGTGCCAGCAGCCAAGCCGTACTGGGCCAGCGCGGCTACACCTTC. It yields the protein CASSQAVLGQRGYTF.

On this clonotype: With a far larger clone one base away, a read error is the likely cause. This chain connects TRBV28 to TRBJ2-4; D is unclear. Germline CDR1 reads MDHEN; CDR2 reads SYDVKM. The length of the CDR3 is 16 residues. The germline V and J ends were trimmed by 7 bases and 13 bases, with 29 bases remaining between them. Here the CDR3 reads CASNAPRPGSYNEQYF. In DNA form, the CDR3 reads TGTGCCAGCAACGCCCCAAGGCCGGGCTCCTACAATGAGCAGTACTTC.

This clonotype was recorded at least ten times. J is TRBJ2-4 and V is TRBV27, with TRBD1 matching over 9 bases. Germline CDR1 and CDR2: MNHEY and SMNVEV (reference sequence). The V segment lost 6 bases and the J segment 7 bases; nucleotides outside the gene matches: 7. The CDR3 consists of 14 residues. The CDR3 loop is CASRWRGQGNIQYF. CDR3 in DNA: TGTGCCAGCAGATGGAGAGGACAGGGGAACATTCAGTACTTC.

Points on this clonotype: A much larger clone lies a single base off, so this may be a read error. The DNA for the CDR3 is TGCGCCAGCAGCTTGGTGCGGCGGGGGATGAACACTGGAGCTTTCTTT. Translation: CASSLVRRGMNTGAFF. J is TRBJ1-1 and V is TRBV5-1; possibly TRBD1 for D (5 bases). CDR3 length equals 16 residues. The germline gives CDR1 SGHRS, CDR2 YFSETQ.

The chain carries TRBV4-1 and TRBJ1-6; D is unresolved. Trimming removed 4 bases from V and 5 bases from J, with 15 bases in between. Germline CDR1 and CDR2: MGHRA and YSYEKL. The CDR3 has 16 residues. CDR3 nucleotide sequence: TGCGCCAGCAGCCGAGTGGGAGGGCGGGATAATTCACCCCTCCACTTT. Amino acid sequence: CASSRVGGRDNSPLHF.

This clonotype was observed a few times. The chain links TRBV20-1 to TRBJ2-7; no definite D call. The CDR3 length is 13 residues. V was trimmed by 3 bases and J by 0 bases, leaving 9 bases between them. Germline V CDR1 and CDR2: DFQATT, SNEGSKA (reference sequence). CDR3: CSASAENSYEQYF. CDR3 bases: TGCAGTGCTAGTGCAGAAAACTCCTACGAGCAGTACTTC.